This entry describes one T cell receptor (beta chain). Its target is not known. The source of the sample is a study of T cell responses to AZD1222 COVID-19 vaccine. Regarding the study as a whole: Increases in Spike-specific TCR breadth and depth were seen after two AZD1222 doses. The reported proportion of spike-specific TCRs targeting unmutated variant regions was nearly half.

TCRdb's table, derived via immunoSEQ multiplex PCR, lists solely in-frame clones and lacks some. The table records 150,000 to 160,000 clones, roughly 90% of them present only once. Germline V lookup: CDR1 LNHDA, CDR2 SQIVND (reference sequence). The CDR3 loop spans 15 amino acids. V dropped 2 bases and J dropped 1; count of bases not matched to a gene: 0. The sequence was collected from an adult who received the AZD1222 COVID-19 vaccine. V usage is TRBV19 and J usage is TRBJ2-2; 8 positions agree with TRBD2. The source material was peripheral blood, sampled 28 days after the second AZD1222 dose. As DNA, the CDR3 is TGTGCCAGTAGTATAAGCGGGAGGAACACCGGGGAGCTGTTTTTT. It is translated as CASSISGRNTGELFF.